The 14 T cell receptor beta chains below come from one sample, sequenced in a study of T cells in Graves' hyperthyroidism and ophthalmopathy (dated by TCRdb to about 2019). Library creation used multiplex PCR. The sequencer listed for this sample is Illumina HiSeq 2000. Amplification of TCR beta CDR3 regions was carried out from RNA transcripts. For the first round of RT-PCR on the TCR CDR3, the HTBI primer set was used together with the Qiagen OneStep RT-PCR kit. TCRdb reworked the public reads: Q25 trimming with fastp, MiXCR clone assembly, productive beta chains retained. Under each unique CDR3 protein, matching rows form one entry showing the most common genes and DNA. The sample table contains 300,000 to 400,000 distinct CDR3 sequences; only one count was recorded for 15% to 20% of them. The ten largest clonotypes hold 45% to 50% of the sample. The specimen sequenced was blood. The receptors derive from a woman aged 50 to 65 with Graves' hyperthyroidism.

This clonotype appeared many times. The chain carries TRBV5-1 and TRBJ2-2; perhaps TRBD1 as D (6 bases). This CDR3 spans 16 amino acids. Germline V CDR1 and CDR2: SGHRS, YFSETQ. V was cut by 7 bases and J by 0 bases, with 16 bases left in between. The CDR3 sequence: CASASQGFPNTGELFF. The CDR3 nucleotides read TGCGCCAGCGCCTCTCAGGGGTTCCCGAACACCGGGGAGCTGTTTTTT.

This clonotype was detected many times. This chain links TRBV11-2 with TRBJ2-7; no firm D call. Between the trimmed V and J ends, which lost 0 bases and 4 bases, there was a span of 4 bases. The germline V gene encodes CDR1 SGHAT and CDR2 FQNNGV. The CDR3 contains 12 residues. CDR3 sequence: CASSLDLYEQYF. The CDR3 region has the DNA TGTGCCAGCAGCTTAGATTTGTACGAGCAGTACTTC.

To note about this clonotype: It may be a read error: a sequence one base away is much more abundant. V gene TRBV5-1 combines with J gene TRBJ2-1; D remains unclear. The CDR3 is 13 amino acids. Germline-derived CDR1 and CDR2 are SGHRS and YFSETQ. The CDR3 sequence: CASSLVPYNGQFF. In DNA, the CDR3 is TGCGCCAGCAGCTTGGTCCCCTACAATGGGCAGTTCTTC.

This clonotype was detected ten times or more. The chain employs TRBV12-3 or TRBV12-4 and TRBJ2-1; D not certain. The CDR3 length is 14 residues. Trimming pared 5 bases from V and 1 base from J, leaving 9 bases between. This chain's CDR3 is CASSQQASYNEQFF. In DNA, the CDR3 is TGTGCCAGCAGTCAGCAGGCGTCCTACAATGAGCAGTTCTTC.

This clonotype was counted ten times or more. The chain recombines TRBV7-9 with TRBJ2-3; D may be TRBD1 or TRBD2 (5 bases each). CDR1 is SEHNR, CDR2 FQNEAQ, per germline (reference sequence). The V and J ends lost 5 bases and 6 bases respectively, with 21 bases between them. This CDR3 comprises 16 residues. CDR3 sequence reads: CASSHTRGIGEDTQYF. CDR3 nucleotide sequence: TGTGCCAGCAGCCATACGAGGGGAATAGGTGAGGATACGCAGTATTTT.

This sequence joins TRBV30 and TRBJ1-6; D possibly corresponds to TRBD1 (6 bases). Per germline, CDR1 GTSNPN and CDR2 SVGIG (reference sequence). This CDR3 has 18 residues. Trimming left V 3 bases short and J 3 bases short, with 21 bases between. The CDR3 nucleotides are TGTGCCTGGAGAGGGGGAACTCGGGCCCTGCACTATAATTCACCCCTCCACTTT. As protein: CAWRGGTRALHYNSPLHF.

This clonotype has a handful of counts. This chain joins TRBV24-1 and TRBJ2-3; 8 nucleotides match TRBD2. Germline V lookup: CDR1 KGHDR, CDR2 SFDVKD. This CDR3 contains 15 residues. V gave up 6 bases and J gave up 8 bases; unmatched junction bases: 12. The CDR3 coding sequence is TGTGCCACCAGTAACACAGCGGGAGTTCAAGGTACGCAGTATTTT. Its protein product is CATSNTAGVQGTQYF.

This clonotype was detected many times. The CDR3 region is CASRGLAGVNEQFF. CDR3 DNA: TGTGCCAGCAGGGGACTAGCGGGAGTTAATGAGCAGTTCTTC. The chain has TRBV6-1 and TRBJ2-1; 14 positions agree with TRBD2. The CDR3 length is 14 residues. Germline V lookup: CDR1 MNHNS, CDR2 SASEGT. V dropped 6 bases and J dropped 7; count of bases not matched to a gene: 2.

The genes are TRBV20-1 and TRBJ1-2; tentative D call: TRBD1 (5 bases). Trimming took off 3 bases at V and 1 base at J, with 15 bases between the two ends. Looked up from germline, CDR1 is DFQATT and CDR2 is SNEGSKA (reference sequence). The CDR3 extends over 15 amino acids. The CDR3 region is CSARVPNRFNYGYTF. CDR3 DNA sequence: TGCAGTGCTAGGGTACCGAACAGGTTTAACTATGGCTACACCTTC.

The chain uses TRBV3-1 and TRBJ2-3; 9 nucleotides line up with TRBD2. The germline gives CDR1 LGHDT, CDR2 YNNKEL (reference sequence). The CDR3 extends over 16 amino acids. J was trimmed by 11 bases and V by 0 bases; bases with no gene match: 12. The DNA of the CDR3 is TGTGCCAGCAGCCAAGATTTCGTGGCGGGGGGGAGAGAGCAGTATTTT. Translating gives CASSQDFVAGGREQYF.

The V gene is TRBV11-2, the J gene TRBJ2-3; TRBD1 agrees at 7 bases. Germline trimming cut 1 base from V and 7 bases from J; bases unmatched to any gene: 5. CDR1 SGHAT and CDR2 FQNNGV come from the germline V gene. The CDR3 extends over 14 amino acids. The CDR3 is CASSLGGGANTQYF. The CDR3 DNA reads TGTGCCAGCAGCTTAGGAGGGGGCGCCAATACGCAGTATTTT.

This sequence joins TRBV6-1 and TRBJ1-4; tentatively, D is TRBD1 (6 bases). CDR1 is MNHNS and CDR2 is SASEGT in the germline V gene. Deletions cut 5 bases from V and 8 bases from J, with 12 bases between. The CDR3 length is 13 residues. This CDR3 reads CASSPGGPEKLFF. DNA of the CDR3: TGTGCCAGCAGTCCCGGGGGGCCCGAAAAACTGTTTTTT.

The rearrangement links TRBV14 to TRBJ2-1; D unresolved. The germline V and J ends were trimmed by 0 bases and 5 bases, with 17 bases remaining between them. Germline V CDR1 and CDR2: SGHDN, FVKESK. CDR3 size: 17 residues. As DNA, the CDR3 is TGTGCCAGCAGCCAAGAGTGGTACGGTCCATCCGACAATGAGCAGTTCTTC. Protein product: CASSQEWYGPSDNEQFF.

This clonotype was found many times. The V and J genes are TRBV7-3 and TRBJ2-5; tentative D call: TRBD2 (7 bases). This CDR3 contains 16 residues. CDR1 is SGHTA, CDR2 FQGTGA, per germline. The V gene lost 1 base and the J gene lost 3 bases, with 15 bases spanning the gap. The CDR3 DNA follows: TGTGCCAGCAGCTTAATTCCGGGGGGCGGAAAAGAGACCCAGTACTTC. It encodes CASSLIPGGGKETQYF.